This T cell receptor (beta chain) was recorded in a study of cytomegalovirus exposure and HLA in healthy donors. Study as a whole: The platform used for the approximately 130 validation repertoires matched that of the approximately 670 first-cohort repertoires, a later analysis reported.

With regard to this clone: Its matching antigen is unknown.

Sequenced by immunoSEQ multiplex PCR; TCRdb stores in-frame clones only, minus some. The sample lists approximately 210,000 clones, approximately 86% occurring once. Trimming took off 5 bases at V and 0 bases at J, with 10 bases between the two ends. Looked up from germline, CDR1 is LGHNA and CDR2 is YNFKEQ. The CDR3 sequence is 14 residues long. Study-wide results and limits: Some TCR beta chains (roughly 160 of them) were listed as cytomegalovirus-associated.

This clonotype was sampled from a woman aged 18 to 35 in good health and CMV-seronegative. This rearrangement joins TRBV4-2 to TRBJ1-1; the D is unclear. The specimen sequenced was PBMCs. The CDR3 DNA reads as TGTGCCAGCAGCGCGCGGGAGCTGAACACTGAAGCTTTCTTT. The encoded protein is CASSARELNTEAFF.